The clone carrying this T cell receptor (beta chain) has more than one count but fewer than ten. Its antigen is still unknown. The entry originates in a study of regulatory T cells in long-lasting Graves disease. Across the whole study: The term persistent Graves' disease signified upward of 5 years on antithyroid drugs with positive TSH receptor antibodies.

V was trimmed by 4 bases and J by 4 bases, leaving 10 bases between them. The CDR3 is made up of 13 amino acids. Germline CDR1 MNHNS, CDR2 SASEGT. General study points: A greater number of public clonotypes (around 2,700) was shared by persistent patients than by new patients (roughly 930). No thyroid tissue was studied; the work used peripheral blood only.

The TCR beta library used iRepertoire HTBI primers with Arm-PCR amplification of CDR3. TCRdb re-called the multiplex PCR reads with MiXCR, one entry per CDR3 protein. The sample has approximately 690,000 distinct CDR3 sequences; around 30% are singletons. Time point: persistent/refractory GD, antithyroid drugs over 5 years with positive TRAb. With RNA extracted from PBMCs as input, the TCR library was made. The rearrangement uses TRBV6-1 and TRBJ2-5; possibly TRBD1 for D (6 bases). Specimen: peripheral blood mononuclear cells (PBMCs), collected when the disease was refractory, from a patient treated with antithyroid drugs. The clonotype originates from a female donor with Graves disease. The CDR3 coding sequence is TGTGCCAGCAGTGCTGGGGGCATAGAGACCCAGTACTTC. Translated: CASSAGGIETQYF.